This T cell receptor (beta chain) was sequenced for a study of blood T cells in healthy people across ages. Whole-study findings and limits: Not knowing donor CMV status may have confounded expanded clonotype changes.

A sample-barcoded 5' primer and a J-beta primer mix were used in a second PCR of roughly 6 to 11 cycles. From the 5' RACE reads, TCRdb called clonotypes with MiXCR, one entry per CDR3 protein. Altogether approximately 820,000 distinct CDR3 sequences are present, under 45% being singletons, with the ten largest covering roughly 18%. CDR1 is SGDLS, CDR2 YYNGEE, per germline. Trimming pared 3 bases from V and 8 bases from J, leaving 17 bases between. The CDR3 runs 14 residues. This clonotype appeared a single time. As yet, its antigen is unknown. The sequenced sample was blood. The source is a man aged 55 to 69 in good health. The V call is TRBV9, the J call TRBJ1-2; perhaps TRBD1 as D (5 bases). The CDR3 DNA reads TGTGCCAGCAGCGCTCAAATTGGGGGAAACGGCTACACCTTC. Protein: CASSAQIGGNGYTF.